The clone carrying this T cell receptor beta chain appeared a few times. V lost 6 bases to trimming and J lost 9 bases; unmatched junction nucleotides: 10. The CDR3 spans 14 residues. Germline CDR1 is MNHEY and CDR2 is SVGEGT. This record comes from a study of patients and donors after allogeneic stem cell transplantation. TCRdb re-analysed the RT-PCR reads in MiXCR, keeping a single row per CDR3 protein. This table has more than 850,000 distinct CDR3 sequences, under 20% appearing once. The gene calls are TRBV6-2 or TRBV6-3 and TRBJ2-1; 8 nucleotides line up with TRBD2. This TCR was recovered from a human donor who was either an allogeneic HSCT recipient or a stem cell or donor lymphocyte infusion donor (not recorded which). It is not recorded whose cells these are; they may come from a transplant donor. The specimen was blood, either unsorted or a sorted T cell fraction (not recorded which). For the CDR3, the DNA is TGTGCCAGCAGCGGGACTAGACCCAGTAGTGAGCAGTTCTTC. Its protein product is CASSGTRPSSEQFF.